The 30 T cell receptor beta chains below all came from one sample that was sequenced in a study of T cell responses to AZD1222 COVID-19 vaccine. Only in-frame clones appear in the TCRdb table, and some are missing; sequencing was by immunoSEQ multiplex PCR. The profile shows tens of thousands of clones, around three quarters of them singletons. The starting material was peripheral blood, obtained 28 days after the second AZD1222 dose. The receptors originated from an adult who received the AZD1222 COVID-19 vaccine.

The chain joins TRBV5-6 to TRBJ2-3; TRBD1 matches at 10 bases. This CDR3 comprises 16 residues. The trim removed 3 bases at V and 3 bases at J, leaving 7 bases unmatched. Germline lookup yields CDR1 SGHDT and CDR2 YYEEEE. CDR3 amino acids: CASSWTDRGQTDTQYF. CDR3 DNA sequence: TGTGCCAGCAGCTGGACTGACAGGGGGCAAACAGATACGCAGTATTTT.

This clone was picked up a small number of times. For the CDR3, the DNA is TGTGCCAGCAGCCAAGATTGGGCAGGGGGCTGGGAGACCCAGTACTTC. The encoded protein is CASSQDWAGGWETQYF. This chain uses TRBV4-2 with TRBJ2-5; 8 bases are shared with TRBD1. This CDR3 is 16 amino acids long. The V and J ends lost 0 bases and 5 bases, in that order; junction bases with no gene match: 8. In germline, CDR1 is LGHNA, CDR2 YNFKEQ.

The chain employs TRBV5-1 and TRBJ2-7; D uncertain. The germline V and J ends were trimmed by 4 bases and 2 bases, with 13 bases remaining between them. Germline V lookup: CDR1 SGHRS, CDR2 YFSETQ. This CDR3 is built from 14 residues. The CDR3 spells CASSETGLTYEQYF. The CDR3 DNA is TGCGCCAGCAGCGAGACGGGTTTGACCTACGAGCAGTACTTC.

In regard to this clone: Other DNA sequences in this specimen translate into the identical CDR3. The rearrangement links TRBV18 to TRBJ2-5; a possible D gene is TRBD2 (6 bases). Deletions cut 1 base from V and 1 base from J, with 7 bases between. Germline V gene sequence: CDR1 KGHSH, CDR2 LQKENI. The CDR3 length is 14 residues. The CDR3 here is CASSPRGVQETQYF. For the CDR3, the DNA is TGTGCCAGCTCACCACGGGGGGTCCAAGAGACCCAGTACTTC.

This chain connects TRBV18 to TRBJ2-5, with a tentative D call TRBD1 (8 bases). V dropped 5 bases and J dropped 5 bases, with 15 bases sitting between them. Looked up from germline, CDR1 is KGHSH and CDR2 is LQKENI. This CDR3 region has 14 residues. The CDR3 bases are TGTGCCAGCTCATCTCACAGGGGGGGCGAGACCCAGTACTTC. Its protein product is CASSSHRGGETQYF.

The rearrangement joins TRBV7-2 to TRBJ2-5; 13 positions agree with TRBD2. This CDR3 spans 16 amino acids. CDR1 and CDR2 (germline): SGHTA, FQGNSA. Losses at the gene ends were 5 bases for V and 9 bases for J; bases not matched to a gene: 12. For the CDR3, the DNA is TGTGCCAGCAGCCCAGGACTAGCGGGGGCCCGGGAAGCCCAGTACTTC. Encoded protein: CASSPGLAGAREAQYF.

The chain is built from TRBV5-1 and TRBJ2-7, with TRBD1 matching 8 bases. The CDR3 is made up of 15 amino acids. The trim removed 7 bases at V and 2 bases at J, leaving 11 bases unmatched. CDR1 is SGHRS, CDR2 YFSETQ, per germline. CDR3 amino acids: CASRAGTGPPYEQYF. The CDR3 coding sequence is TGCGCCAGCCGTGCCGGGACAGGTCCTCCCTACGAGCAGTACTTC.

The genes are TRBV29-1 and TRBJ2-1; perhaps TRBD2 as D (5 bases). Germline V gene sequence: CDR1 SQVTM, CDR2 ANQGSEA. Trimming removed 3 bases from V and 8 bases from J, with 23 bases in between. The CDR3 is 16 residues long. The DNA for the CDR3 is TGCAGCGTTGAGGGCAGCTTTGATCGGGGTGTCGATGAGCAGTTCTTC. Translating gives CSVEGSFDRGVDEQFF.

This chain connects TRBV28 to TRBJ2-1, with 9 bases aligning to TRBD2. This CDR3 has 15 residues. With V trimmed by 3 bases and J by 4 bases, 4 bases remained unmatched. Germline V gene sequence: CDR1 MDHEN, CDR2 SYDVKM. CDR3 amino acids: CASSFGLAGYNEQFF. The CDR3 DNA reads as TGTGCCAGCAGTTTCGGCCTAGCGGGATACAATGAGCAGTTCTTC. The full variable domain, with the rest looked up from reference TRBV28 and TRBJ2-1, is DVKVTQSSRYLVKRTGEKVFLECVQDMDHENMFWYRQDPGLGLRLIYFSYDVKMKEKGDIPEGYSVSREKKERFSLILESASTNQTSMYLCASSFGLAGYNEQFFGPGTRLTVL.

The chain links TRBV11-3 to TRBJ2-5; D is uncertain. This CDR3 comprises 13 residues. The ends were cut back, 2 bases at V and 3 bases at J, with 7 bases in the middle. CDR1 is SGHNT and CDR2 is YENEEA in the germline V gene. In nucleotides, the CDR3 is TGTGCCAGCAGCTTAATCGCTGAAGAGACCCAGTACTTC. Protein sequence: CASSLIAEETQYF.

The chain combines TRBV18 with TRBJ1-5; maybe TRBD1 (6 bases). The CDR3 is made up of 13 amino acids. Trimming pared 4 bases from V and 4 bases from J, leaving 8 bases between. Germline V gene lookup returns CDR1 KGHSH and CDR2 LQKENI. The CDR3 spells CASSQDRNQPQHF. CDR3 DNA: TGTGCCAGCTCACAGGACAGAAATCAGCCCCAGCATTTT. Based on the CDR3 plus reference TRBV18 and TRBJ1-5, the full variable domain is NAGVMQNPRHLVRRRGQEARLRCSPMKGHSHVYWYRQLPEEGLKFMVYLQKENIIDESGMPKERFSAEFPKEGPSILRIQQVVRGDSAAYFCASSQDRNQPQHFGDGTRLSIL.

V is TRBV2 and J is TRBJ1-5; D call uncertain. V dropped 3 bases and J dropped 3 bases, with 9 bases sitting between them. The CDR3 spans 14 residues. Germline V gives CDR1 SNHLY, CDR2 FYNNEI. CDR3 sequence reads: CASSDWQDNQPQHF. The CDR3 coding sequence is TGTGCCAGCAGTGATTGGCAGGACAATCAGCCCCAGCATTTT. Drawing the rest from reference TRBV2 and TRBJ1-5, the complete variable domain is EPEVTQTPSHQVTQMGQEVILRCVPISNHLYFYWYRQILGQKVEFLVSFYNNEISEKSEIFDDQFSVERPDGSNFTLKIRSTKLEDSAMYFCASSDWQDNQPQHFGDGTRLSIL.

The rearrangement links TRBV7-2 to TRBJ2-5; 13 positions match TRBD2. The CDR3 loop spans 16 amino acids. Per germline, CDR1 SGHTA and CDR2 FQGNSA. V lost 5 bases, J lost 0 bases, and 3 bases stayed unmatched. In nucleotides, the CDR3 is TGTGCCAGCAGCAGGGGGACTAGCGGGAACCAAGAGACCCAGTACTTC. Translated: CASSRGTSGNQETQYF. Full variable domain (remainder filled in from reference TRBV7-2 and TRBJ2-5): GAGVSQSPSNKVTEKGKDVELRCDPISGHTALYWYRQSLGQGLEFLIYFQGNSAPDKSGLPSDRFSAERTGGSVSTLTIQRTQQEDSAVYLCASSRGTSGNQETQYFGPGTRLLVL.

V gene TRBV2 combines with J gene TRBJ2-5, with D perhaps matching TRBD2 (7 bases). Per the germline V gene, CDR1 is SNHLY and CDR2 is FYNNEI. The ends were cut back, 7 bases at V and 4 bases at J, with 13 bases in the middle. The CDR3 has 13 amino acids. The CDR3 nucleotides are TGTGCCAGCAAAGGGGGGGTAGGAGAGACCCAGTACTTC. This gives the protein CASKGGVGETQYF.

The V gene is TRBV19, the J gene TRBJ1-5, with D unclear. The V end was cut by 3 bases, the J end by 6 bases, with 9 bases between. The germline V gene encodes CDR1 LNHDA and CDR2 SQIVND (reference sequence). CDR3 length: 13 residues. CDR3 nucleotides: TGTGCCAGTAGTATCGGGTGGATTCAGCCCCAGCATTTT. As protein: CASSIGWIQPQHF. Looking up the rest from reference TRBV19 and TRBJ1-5 gives the full variable domain: DGGITQSPKYLFRKEGQNVTLSCEQNLNHDAMYWYRQDPGQGLRLIYYSQIVNDFQKGDIAEGYSVSREKKESFPLTVTSAQKNPTAFYLCASSIGWIQPQHFGDGTRLSIL.

The chain recombines TRBV7-8 with TRBJ2-2; D could derive from TRBD1 or TRBD2 (6 bases each). Germline CDR1 is SGHVS and CDR2 is FQNEAQ. The germline V and J ends were trimmed by 3 bases and 0 bases, with 14 bases remaining between them. The CDR3 loop spans 17 amino acids. In DNA form, the CDR3 reads TGTGCCAGCAGCTTTTACCTGGGGGGCGCGAACACCGGGGAGCTGTTTTTT. Protein sequence: CASSFYLGGANTGELFF.

This clone was recorded a few times. The J gene is TRBJ2-7, the V gene TRBV5-1, with 8 bases lining up with TRBD2. The CDR3 loop spans 15 amino acids. Germline V CDR1 and CDR2: SGHRS, YFSETQ. The J segment lost 2 bases and the V segment lost 0 bases, leaving 4 bases of the junction unmatched. The CDR3 DNA reads TGCGCCAGCAGCTTGGTTAGCGGGACCACCTACGAGCAGTACTTC. This codes for CASSLVSGTTYEQYF. The whole variable domain, filled in from reference TRBV5-1 and TRBJ2-7, reads KAGVTQTPRYLIKTRGQQVTLSCSPISGHRSVSWYQQTPGQGLQFLFEYFSETQRNKGNFPGRFSGRQFSNSRSEMNVSTLELGDSALYLCASSLVSGTTYEQYFGPGTRLTVT.

CDR3 in DNA: TGTGCCTGGACTTTCCCCGCGGATACGCAGTATTTT. It encodes CAWTFPADTQYF. The chain joins TRBV30 to TRBJ2-3; the D is unclear. V was pared by 4 bases and J by 6 bases, with 11 bases between. The CDR3 is made up of 12 amino acids. CDR1 is GTSNPN and CDR2 is SVGIG in the germline V gene (reference sequence).

This clone was counted only a few times. V usage is TRBV7-9 and J usage is TRBJ2-3, with 7 positions matching TRBD1. This CDR3 has 15 amino acids. With 6 bases clipped from V and 1 base from J, the junction kept 7 bases outside the gene matches. Germline CDR1 and CDR2: SEHNR and FQNEAQ (reference sequence). The CDR3 bases are TGTGCCAGCAGACCTAGGACAGGAGGCACAGATACGCAGTATTTT. The encoded protein is CASRPRTGGTDTQYF.

The rearrangement uses TRBV6-5 and TRBJ2-1; weak D call: TRBD2 (7 bases). Germline CDR1 and CDR2: MNHEY and SVGAGI. The CDR3 runs to 15 residues. The germline V and J ends were trimmed by 5 bases and 7 bases, with 18 bases remaining between them. CDR3 in amino acids: CASSTEGGPANEQFF. CDR3 sequence (DNA): TGTGCCAGCAGTACGGAGGGGGGGCCCGCTAATGAGCAGTTCTTC.

The genes are TRBV7-9 and TRBJ2-1, with 11 nucleotides matching TRBD2. From germline, CDR1 is SEHNR and CDR2 FQNEAQ (reference sequence). This CDR3 has 15 residues. V gave up 5 bases and J gave up 9 bases; unmatched junction bases: 9. The DNA of the CDR3 is TGTGCCAGCAGCGATACCGGGACTAGCGGTTTTGAGCAGTTCTTC. The encoded protein is CASSDTGTSGFEQFF.

The sample holds a few counts of this clone. V gene TRBV11-3 combines with J gene TRBJ2-7, with D possibly being TRBD2 (7 bases). The germline V gene encodes CDR1 SGHNT and CDR2 YENEEA. The CDR3 is made up of 15 amino acids. V lost 5 bases and J lost 2, with 16 bases in between. CDR3 residues: CASSLGGPPAYEQYF. DNA of the CDR3: TGTGCCAGCAGCCTCGGGGGGCCACCAGCCTACGAGCAGTACTTC.

This clone was detected only once. The chain couples TRBV2 to TRBJ2-3; no reliable D call. CDR1 SNHLY and CDR2 FYNNEI come from the germline V gene. The ends were cut back, 4 bases at V and 7 bases at J, with 12 bases in the middle. The CDR3 contains 13 residues. The CDR3 nucleotides are TGTGCCAGCAGTGGGTATGTGGAGAATACGCAGTATTTT. It yields the protein CASSGYVENTQYF.

The rearrangement links TRBV12-3 or TRBV12-4 to TRBJ1-1; D unresolved. V dropped 6 bases and J dropped 4 bases, with 12 bases sitting between them. CDR3 length equals 13 residues. The chain's CDR3 is CASSRGGSTEAFF. For the CDR3, the DNA is TGTGCCAGCAGCCGCGGTGGGTCCACTGAAGCTTTCTTT.

This clone was picked up a small number of times. In nucleotides, the CDR3 is TGCGCCAGCAGCCCCACGGCCCGGGGGACTGAAGCTTTCTTT. Its translation: CASSPTARGTEAFF. The rearrangement uses TRBV5-1 and TRBJ1-1; D is perhaps TRBD1 (5 bases). V was pared by 4 bases and J by 5 bases, with 15 bases between. Germline V gives CDR1 SGHRS, CDR2 YFSETQ. This CDR3 contains 14 residues. Based on the CDR3 plus reference TRBV5-1 and TRBJ1-1, the full variable domain is KAGVTQTPRYLIKTRGQQVTLSCSPISGHRSVSWYQQTPGQGLQFLFEYFSETQRNKGNFPGRFSGRQFSNSRSEMNVSTLELGDSALYLCASSPTARGTEAFFGQGTRLTVV.

The CDR3 nucleotides read TGTGCCAGCAGCTTAGCCCGACGGCAAAGCTCTGGGGCCAACGTCCTGACTTTC. Translating it yields CASSLARRQSSGANVLTF. The chain combines TRBV7-8 with TRBJ2-6, with D unresolved. This CDR3 spans 18 amino acids. Germline V gene data show CDR1 as SGHVS and CDR2 as FQNEAQ. Trimming removed 0 bases at V and 0 bases at J, with 12 bases between.

The chain employs TRBV6-5 and TRBJ1-6; tentatively, D is TRBD1 (5 bases). The CDR3 runs to 14 residues. V shed 6 bases and J shed 3 bases, with 9 bases lying between them. Germline assignment: CDR1 MNHEY and CDR2 SVGAGI. CDR3 residues: CASSLQVYNSPLHF. The DNA for the CDR3 is TGTGCCAGCAGCCTACAGGTCTATAATTCACCCCTCCACTTT.

This chain links TRBV28 with TRBJ2-3, with D tentatively TRBD1 or TRBD2 (6 bases each). This CDR3 has 15 residues. Deletions cut 7 bases from V and 2 bases from J, with 16 bases between. Germline CDR1 MDHEN, CDR2 SYDVKM. The CDR3 region has the DNA TGTGCCAGCATGGGGGGAGGACAGAACACAGATACGCAGTATTTT. It specifies CASMGGGQNTDTQYF. Based on the CDR3 plus reference TRBV28 and TRBJ2-3, the full variable domain is DVKVTQSSRYLVKRTGEKVFLECVQDMDHENMFWYRQDPGLGLRLIYFSYDVKMKEKGDIPEGYSVSREKKERFSLILESASTNQTSMYLCASMGGGQNTDTQYFGPGTRLTVL.

The CDR3 coding sequence is TGTGCCTGGAGTGGCCTAGCGGGAGCGGAGCTGTTTTTT. It codes for CAWSGLAGAELFF. The chain recombines TRBV30 with TRBJ2-2, with 10 bases identical to TRBD2. Trimming removed 1 base from V and 10 bases from J; junction bases left unmatched: 3. This CDR3 contains 13 residues. CDR1 is GTSNPN and CDR2 is SVGIG in the germline V gene (reference sequence).

The chain joins TRBV6-2 or TRBV6-3 to TRBJ2-3; D remains unclear. Looked up from germline, CDR1 is MNHEY and CDR2 is SVGEGT. CDR3 length equals 16 residues. Trimming pared 5 bases from V and 0 bases from J, leaving 15 bases between. CDR3: CASSDVIGASTDTQYF. CDR3 nucleotides: TGTGCCAGCAGTGACGTAATTGGAGCCAGCACAGATACGCAGTATTTT.